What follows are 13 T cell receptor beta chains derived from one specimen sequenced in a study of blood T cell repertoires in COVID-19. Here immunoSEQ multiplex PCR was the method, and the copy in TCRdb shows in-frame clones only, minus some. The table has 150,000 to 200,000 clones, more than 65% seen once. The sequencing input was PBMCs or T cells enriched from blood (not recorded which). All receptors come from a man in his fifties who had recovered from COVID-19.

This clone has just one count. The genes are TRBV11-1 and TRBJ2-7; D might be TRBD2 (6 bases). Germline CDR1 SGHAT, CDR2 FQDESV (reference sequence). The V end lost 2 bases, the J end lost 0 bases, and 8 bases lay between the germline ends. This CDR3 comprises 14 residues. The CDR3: CASSLLEGSYEQYF. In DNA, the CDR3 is TGTGCCAGCAGCTTATTGGAGGGCTCCTACGAGCAGTACTTC.

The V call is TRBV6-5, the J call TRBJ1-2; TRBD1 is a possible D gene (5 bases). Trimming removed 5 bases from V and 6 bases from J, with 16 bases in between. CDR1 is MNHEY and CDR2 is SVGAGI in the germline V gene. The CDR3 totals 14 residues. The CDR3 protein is CASSPGTPRDGYTF. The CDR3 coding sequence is TGTGCCAGCAGTCCCGGGACTCCACGGGATGGCTACACCTTC.

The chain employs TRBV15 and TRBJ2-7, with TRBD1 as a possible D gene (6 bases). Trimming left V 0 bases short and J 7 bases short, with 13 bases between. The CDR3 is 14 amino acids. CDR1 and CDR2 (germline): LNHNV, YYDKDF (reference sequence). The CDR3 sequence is CATSRDLGAREQYF. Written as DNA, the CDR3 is TGTGCCACCAGCAGAGATTTGGGGGCCCGGGAGCAGTACTTC.

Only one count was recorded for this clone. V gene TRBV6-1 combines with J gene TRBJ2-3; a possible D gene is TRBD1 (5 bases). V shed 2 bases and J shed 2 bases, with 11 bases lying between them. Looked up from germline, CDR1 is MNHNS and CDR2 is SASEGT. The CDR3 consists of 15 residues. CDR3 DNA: TGTGCCAGCAGTGAATTGGGCAGGGTCACAGATACGCAGTATTTT. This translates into CASSELGRVTDTQYF.

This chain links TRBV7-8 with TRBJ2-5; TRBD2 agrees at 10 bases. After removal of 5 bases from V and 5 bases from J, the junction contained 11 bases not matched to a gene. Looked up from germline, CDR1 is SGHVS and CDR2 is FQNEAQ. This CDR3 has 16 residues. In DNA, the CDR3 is TGTGCCAGCAGCCGAGAGATAGCGGGAGGAGGGGAGACCCAGTACTTC. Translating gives CASSREIAGGGETQYF.

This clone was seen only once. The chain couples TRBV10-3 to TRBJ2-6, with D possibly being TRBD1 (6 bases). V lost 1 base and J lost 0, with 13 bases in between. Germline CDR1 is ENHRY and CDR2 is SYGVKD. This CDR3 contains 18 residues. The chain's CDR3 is CAISEFEGVTSGANVLTF. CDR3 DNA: TGTGCCATCAGTGAGTTCGAGGGGGTTACCTCTGGGGCCAACGTCCTGACTTTC.

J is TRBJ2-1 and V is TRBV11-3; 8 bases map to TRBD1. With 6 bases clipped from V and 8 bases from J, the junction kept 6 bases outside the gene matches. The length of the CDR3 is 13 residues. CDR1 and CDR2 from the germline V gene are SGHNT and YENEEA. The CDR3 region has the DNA TGTGCCAGCAGGAACCAGGGGGCGGATGAGCAGTTCTTC. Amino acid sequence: CASRNQGADEQFF.

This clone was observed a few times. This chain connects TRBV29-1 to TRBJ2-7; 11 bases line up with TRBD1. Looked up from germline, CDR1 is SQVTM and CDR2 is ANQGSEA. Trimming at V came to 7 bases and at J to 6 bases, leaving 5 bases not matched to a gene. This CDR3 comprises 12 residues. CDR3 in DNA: TGCAGCGGGGACAGGGGGGAAGGCGAGCAGTACTTC. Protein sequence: CSGDRGEGEQYF.

The CDR3 is CSVENAQKQFF. CDR3 bases: TGCAGCGTTGAAAACGCCCAGAAGCAGTTCTTC. This rearrangement joins TRBV29-1 to TRBJ2-1; no clear D gene. The CDR3 length is 11 residues. V was clipped by 2 bases and J by 11 bases, with 10 bases between them. Germline V CDR1 and CDR2: SQVTM, ANQGSEA.

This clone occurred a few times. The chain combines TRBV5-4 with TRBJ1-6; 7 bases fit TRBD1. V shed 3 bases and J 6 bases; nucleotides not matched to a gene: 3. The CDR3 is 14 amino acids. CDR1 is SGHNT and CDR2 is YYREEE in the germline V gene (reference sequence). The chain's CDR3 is CASSSTGINSPLHF. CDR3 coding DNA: TGTGCCAGCAGCTCGACAGGGATTAATTCACCCCTCCACTTT.

The CDR3 DNA reads TGTGCCAGTCGTCCCGTATTTGGCACAGATACGCAGTATTTT. Protein sequence: CASRPVFGTDTQYF. V usage is TRBV19 and J usage is TRBJ2-3; no clear D. Germline V gene lookup returns CDR1 LNHDA and CDR2 SQIVND (reference sequence). The CDR3 runs to 14 residues. The V and J ends lost 8 bases and 1 base respectively, with 13 bases between them.

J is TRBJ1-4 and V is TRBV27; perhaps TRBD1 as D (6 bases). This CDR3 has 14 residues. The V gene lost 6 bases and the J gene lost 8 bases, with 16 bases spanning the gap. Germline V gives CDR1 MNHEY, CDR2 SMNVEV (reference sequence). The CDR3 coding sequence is TGTGCCAGCAGCGCGGACAGTGTGATAGAAAAACTGTTTTTT. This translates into CASSADSVIEKLFF.

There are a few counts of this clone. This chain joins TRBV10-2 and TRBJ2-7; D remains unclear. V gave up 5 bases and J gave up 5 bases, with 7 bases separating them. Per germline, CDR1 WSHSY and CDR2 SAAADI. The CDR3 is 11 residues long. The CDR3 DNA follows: TGCGCCAGCAGTCCCTCTAACGAGCAGTACTTC. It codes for CASSPSNEQYF.